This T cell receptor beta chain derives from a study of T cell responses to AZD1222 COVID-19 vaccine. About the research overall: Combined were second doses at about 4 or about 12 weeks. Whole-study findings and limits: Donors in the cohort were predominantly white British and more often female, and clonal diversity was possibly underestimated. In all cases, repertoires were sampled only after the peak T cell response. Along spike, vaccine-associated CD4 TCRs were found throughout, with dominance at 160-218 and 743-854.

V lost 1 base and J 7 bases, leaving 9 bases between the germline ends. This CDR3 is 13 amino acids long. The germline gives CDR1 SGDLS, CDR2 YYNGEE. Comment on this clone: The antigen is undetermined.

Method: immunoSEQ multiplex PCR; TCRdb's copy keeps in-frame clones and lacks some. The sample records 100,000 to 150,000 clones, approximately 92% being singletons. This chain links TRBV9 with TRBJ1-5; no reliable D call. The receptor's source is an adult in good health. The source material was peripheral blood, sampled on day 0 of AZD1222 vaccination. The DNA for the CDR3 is TGTGCCAGCAGCGTATCCCCTTTACAGCCCCAGCATTTT. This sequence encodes CASSVSPLQPQHF.